This entry describes one T cell receptor beta chain. Its antigen remains unidentified. At sampling all donors were nominally healthy, likely with unrecorded immune exposures. This specimen comes from a study of cytomegalovirus exposure and HLA in healthy donors. The PCR employed 60 Vbeta primers together with 13 Jbeta primers. Using immunoSEQ multiplex PCR, the repertoire was profiled, and TCRdb retains in-frame clones only, with some absent. Among some 150,000 clones listed, roughly four fifths were seen once. Study results and limitations: TCR beta sequences reportedly predicted most subjects' HLA-A and HLA-B alleles accurately. As confirmed in vitro, three CMV-associated chains were specific for CMV antigens. Later on, an analysis tied 15,000 to 20,000 TCR beta sequences to HLA alleles at 0.05 false discovery rate.

The receptor was isolated from a middle-aged man in good health and CMV-seropositive. Sequenced input: PBMCs.

The CDR3 DNA follows: TGTGCCAGCAGCTTGGCACAGGAGAACTATGGCTACACCTTC. Amino acid sequence: CASSLAQENYGYTF. The rearrangement uses TRBV5-5 and TRBJ1-2; possible D gene TRBD1, 5 bases. This CDR3 comprises 14 residues. Trimming shortened V by 0 bases and J by 2 bases, and 8 bases separated the two germline ends. In germline, CDR1 is SGHKS, CDR2 YYEKEE (reference sequence). Together with reference TRBV5-5 and TRBJ1-2, the CDR3 gives the full variable domain: DAGVTQSPTHLIKTRGQQVTLRCSPISGHKSVSWYQQVLGQGPQFIFQYYEKEERGRGNFPDRFSARQFPNYSSELNVNALLLGDSALYLCASSLAQENYGYTFGSGTRLTVV.